Following are 3 T cell receptor beta chains from one sample sequenced in a study of identical twins. TCRdb fed the 5' RACE reads into MiXCR, producing one record per CDR3 protein. The sample has about 530,000 distinct CDR3 sequences; roughly 15% are singletons. These same records also appear under a second study, on yellow fever vaccine responses in identical twins.

Sequenced sample: CD4+ T cells sorted from blood. These receptors all come from a woman between 18 and 29 years old in good health.

This clonotype turned up a few times. The chain combines TRBV6-2 or TRBV6-3 with TRBJ2-6; D remains ambiguous. The germline V and J ends were trimmed by 6 bases and 4 bases, with 13 bases remaining between them. The germline gives CDR1 MNHEY, CDR2 SVGEGT. The CDR3 is made up of 15 amino acids. The CDR3 DNA sequence: TGTGCCAGCAGCGCTACATTTTCAGGGGCCAACGTCCTGACTTTC. It codes for CASSATFSGANVLTF.

This clonotype was observed many times. The V gene is TRBV12-3 or TRBV12-4, the J gene TRBJ1-6; 7 bases line up with TRBD1. The CDR3 is 15 amino acids. V lost 6 bases to trimming and J lost 10 bases; unmatched junction nucleotides: 12. The CDR3 spells CASSLDRVRGSPLHF. The CDR3 nucleotides are TGTGCCAGCAGCCTCGACAGGGTACGGGGATCACCCCTCCACTTT.

This chain uses TRBV12-3 or TRBV12-4 with TRBJ2-1; the match to TRBD1 covers 8 bases. With V trimmed by 6 bases and J by 5 bases, 15 bases remained unmatched. This CDR3 is 17 amino acids long. CDR3 DNA: TGTGCCAGCAGGGAAGTCTTCAGGGGGCGCCCCAACAATGAGCAGTTCTTC. Protein product: CASREVFRGRPNNEQFF.